This T cell receptor (beta chain) originates from a study of blood T cells in healthy people across ages. Broader study findings: From one million sequenced T cells, diversity estimates were lower bounds. Compared with aged donors, long-lived donors showed fewer expanded clones, suggesting selection.

It was with a sample-barcoded 5' primer and a J-beta primer mix that a second PCR of about 6 to 12 cycles was run. TCRdb processed the 5' RACE reads anew with MiXCR; each CDR3 protein has one entry. The table shows 2 million or so distinct CDR3 sequences, with 40% to 55% occurring only once. The table lists this clonotype with a few counts. What it recognizes is unknown. Peripheral blood samples of around 9.3 milliliters were drawn from each donor. PBMCs numbering at least 6 million were isolated per sample. Per the germline V gene, CDR1 is SGHRS and CDR2 is YFSETQ. Trimming removed 1 base from V and 9 bases from J, with 21 bases in between. This CDR3 spans 16 amino acids.

The origin of this receptor is a woman aged 40 to 50 in good health. Sample: blood. The gene calls are TRBV5-1 and TRBJ2-3; tentatively, D is TRBD1 or TRBD2 (5 bases each). The CDR3, as DNA: TGCGCCAGCAGCTTGCCGAGCCGGGACCCCGCGGAAACGCAGTATTTT. It yields the protein CASSLPSRDPAETQYF.